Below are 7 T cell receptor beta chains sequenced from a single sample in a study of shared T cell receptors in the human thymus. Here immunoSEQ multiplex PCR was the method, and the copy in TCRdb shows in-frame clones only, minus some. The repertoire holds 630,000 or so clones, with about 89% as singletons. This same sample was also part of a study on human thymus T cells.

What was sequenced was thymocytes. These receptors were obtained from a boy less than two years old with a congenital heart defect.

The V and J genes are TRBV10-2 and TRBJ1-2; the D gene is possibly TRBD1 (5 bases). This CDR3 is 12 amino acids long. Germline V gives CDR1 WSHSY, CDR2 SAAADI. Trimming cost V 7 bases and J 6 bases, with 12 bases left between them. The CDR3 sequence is CASTREGDGYTF. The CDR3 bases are TGCGCCAGCACCCGAGAAGGGGATGGCTACACCTTC.

The CDR3 reads CASSLSGSWFF. For the CDR3, the DNA is TGTGCCAGCAGTTTATCCGGGAGTTGGTTCTTC. V gene TRBV27 combines with J gene TRBJ2-1; D may be TRBD2 (6 bases). From germline, CDR1 is MNHEY and CDR2 SMNVEV (reference sequence). V was trimmed by 0 bases and J by 15 bases, leaving 9 bases between them. The CDR3 is 11 residues long.

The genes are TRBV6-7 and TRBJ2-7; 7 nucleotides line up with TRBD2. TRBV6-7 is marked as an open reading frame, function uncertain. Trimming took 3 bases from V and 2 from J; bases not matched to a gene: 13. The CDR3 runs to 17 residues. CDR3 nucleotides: TGTGCCAGCAGTTATCTTTTGTCTAGCGGCCACCCCTACGAGCAGTACTTC. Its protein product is CASSYLLSSGHPYEQYF.

The CDR3 DNA reads as TGTGCCAGCAGCGCCGGGACAGACAGGTTGTATTTT. Its protein product is CASSAGTDRLYF. The chain joins TRBV6-5 to TRBJ2-3; 7 bases map to TRBD1. Germline V gives CDR1 MNHEY, CDR2 SVGAGI. The length of the CDR3 is 12 residues. The V segment lost 6 bases and the J segment 14 bases; nucleotides outside the gene matches: 11.

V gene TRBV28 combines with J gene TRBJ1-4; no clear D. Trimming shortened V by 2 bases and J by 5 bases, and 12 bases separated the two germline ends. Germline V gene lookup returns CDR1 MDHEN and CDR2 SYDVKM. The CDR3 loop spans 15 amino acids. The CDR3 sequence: CASSLERQDNEKLFF. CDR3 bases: TGTGCCAGCAGTTTAGAGCGGCAGGACAATGAAAAACTGTTTTTT.

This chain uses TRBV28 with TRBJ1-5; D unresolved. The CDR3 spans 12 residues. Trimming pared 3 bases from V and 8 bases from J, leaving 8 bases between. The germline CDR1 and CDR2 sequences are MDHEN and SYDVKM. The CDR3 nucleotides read TGTGCCAGCAGTTTCCAGCAGGAGCCCCAGCATTTT. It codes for CASSFQQEPQHF.

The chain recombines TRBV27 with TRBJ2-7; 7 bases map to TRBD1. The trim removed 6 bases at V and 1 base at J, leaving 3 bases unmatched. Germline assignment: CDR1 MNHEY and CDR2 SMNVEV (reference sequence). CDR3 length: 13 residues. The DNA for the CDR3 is TGTGCCAGCAGGGGACAGACTTCCTACGAGCAGTACTTC. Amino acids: CASRGQTSYEQYF.